The 31 T cell receptor beta chains given below trace back to one sample, sequenced in a study of shared clonotypes between healthy human individuals. Some clones are missing from TCRdb's copy, which holds only in-frame ones; the method was immunoSEQ multiplex PCR. The profile shows about 1.1 million clones, roughly 80% of them singletons. The sequenced sample was memory CD4+ T cells from PBMCs. Described subset: CD45RA-negative fraction. The source is a man aged 18 to 30 in good health. Some clones in this sample may be carry-over from other donors' samples.

The V call is TRBV11-3, the J call TRBJ2-2, with unresolved D. The CDR3 is 13 amino acids. V lost 1 base, J lost 6 bases, and 6 bases lay in between. Germline CDR1 and CDR2: SGHNT and YENEEA. DNA of the CDR3: TGTGCCAGCAGCTTAGTCAGCTCCGGGGAGCTGTTTTTT. It codes for CASSLVSSGELFF.

The chain is built from TRBV5-1 and TRBJ2-1, with TRBD1 matching 9 bases. V lost 5 bases to trimming and J lost 12 bases; unmatched junction nucleotides: 15. Germline V gene sequence: CDR1 SGHRS, CDR2 YFSETQ. This CDR3 has 15 amino acids. CDR3 in DNA: TGCGCCAGCAGTAGAGGACAGGGGAACGGGCCAGGGCAGTTCTTC. Translation: CASSRGQGNGPGQFF.

V gene TRBV5-5 combines with J gene TRBJ1-2; D possibly corresponds to TRBD1 (5 bases). Trimming pared 0 bases from V and 4 bases from J, leaving 13 bases between. The CDR3 runs to 15 residues. Germline lookup yields CDR1 SGHKS and CDR2 YYEKEE (reference sequence). CDR3 DNA sequence: TGTGCCAGCAGCTTGGCAGGGACCCCTATCTATGGCTACACCTTC. It specifies CASSLAGTPIYGYTF.

This clone is a singleton in its sample. The J gene is TRBJ2-7, the V gene TRBV5-1, with 8 bases fitting TRBD1. Germline V gene sequence: CDR1 SGHRS, CDR2 YFSETQ. The CDR3 has 14 amino acids. The J segment lost 3 bases and the V segment lost 5 bases, leaving 7 bases of the junction unmatched. The CDR3 spells CASRLGTGGYEQYF. The DNA for the CDR3 is TGCGCCAGCAGACTCGGGACAGGCGGCTACGAGCAGTACTTC.

The sample holds a few counts of this clone. This sequence joins TRBV19 and TRBJ1-1; 10 nucleotides align to TRBD1. Trimming removed 5 bases from V and 5 bases from J; junction bases left unmatched: 11. Germline V gives CDR1 LNHDA, CDR2 SQIVND (reference sequence). The CDR3 totals 16 residues. Here the CDR3 DNA reads TGTGCCAGTAGTTCTCGACAGGGGGCTGGGGGAACTGAAGCTTTCTTT. This translates into CASSSRQGAGGTEAFF.

The chain links TRBV7-9 to TRBJ1-1; no clear D. This CDR3 has 13 amino acids. Germline V gives CDR1 SEHNR, CDR2 FQNEAQ (reference sequence). The V gene lost 0 bases and the J gene lost 4 bases, with 6 bases spanning the gap. Here the CDR3 reads CASSLADGTEAFF. CDR3 coding DNA: TGTGCCAGCAGCTTAGCAGACGGCACTGAAGCTTTCTTT.

The chain combines TRBV6-5 with TRBJ2-1, with TRBD1 matching 8 bases. Unmatched junction bases numbered 4, after V lost 2 bases and J lost 4 bases. The CDR3 has 15 amino acids. CDR1 MNHEY and CDR2 SVGAGI come from the germline V gene. As DNA, the CDR3 is TGTGCCAGCAGTTACAGGGACAGGACTTACAATGAGCAGTTCTTC. Amino acids: CASSYRDRTYNEQFF.

The J gene is TRBJ2-5, the V gene TRBV7-9; 12 bases are a match to TRBD2. The V gene's germline CDR1 is SEHNR and CDR2 FQNEAQ (reference sequence). The CDR3 contains 15 residues. The J segment lost 5 bases and the V segment lost 4 bases, leaving 5 bases of the junction unmatched. CDR3 loop: CASSSTLAGGETQYF. The CDR3 DNA reads as TGTGCCAGCAGCTCGACCCTAGCGGGAGGGGAGACCCAGTACTTC.

V gene TRBV27 combines with J gene TRBJ2-7; 13 bases are a match to TRBD2. This CDR3 has 17 residues. V shed 6 bases and J 4 bases; nucleotides not matched to a gene: 12. Germline CDR1 is MNHEY and CDR2 is SMNVEV (reference sequence). CDR3 protein: CASSRTSGGPREYEQYF. In DNA, the CDR3 is TGTGCCAGCAGCCGGACTAGCGGGGGTCCCCGGGAGTACGAGCAGTACTTC.

V and J are TRBV5-1 and TRBJ2-2; D is undetermined. V lost 2 bases, J lost 8 bases, and 16 bases lay in between. The germline V gene has CDR1 SGHRS and CDR2 YFSETQ. This CDR3 is 15 amino acids long. CDR3 DNA: TGCGCCAGCAGCTTCCCGGGCTTGATCGGGGGGGAGCTGTTTTTT. Its protein product is CASSFPGLIGGELFF.

This sequence joins TRBV9 and TRBJ2-4; D gene unclear. The germline gives CDR1 SGDLS, CDR2 YYNGEE. The CDR3 loop spans 14 amino acids. V lost 2 bases and J 5 bases, leaving 11 bases between the germline ends. DNA of the CDR3: TGTGCCAGCAGCGTCACTGCTGAGGAAAACATTCAGTACTTC. This encodes CASSVTAEENIQYF. The full variable domain, rest sourced from reference TRBV9 and TRBJ2-4, is DSGVTQTPKHLITATGQRVTLRCSPRSGDLSVYWYQQSLDQGLQFLIQYYNGEERAKGNILERFSAQQFPDLHSELNLSSLELGDSALYFCASSVTAEENIQYFGAGTRLSVL.

The chain carries TRBV28 and TRBJ2-6; D might be TRBD1 or TRBD2, each matching 5 bases. The CDR3 totals 18 residues. Trimming left V 4 bases short and J 2 bases short, with 18 bases between. The germline gives CDR1 MDHEN, CDR2 SYDVKM. The DNA for the CDR3 is TGTGCCAGCAGTTCTGCTAGGACACTGGGGGCTGGGGCCAACGTCCTGACTTTC. Translating gives CASSSARTLGAGANVLTF.

V is TRBV28 and J is TRBJ1-5; TRBD1 matches 8 bases. The germline V gene has CDR1 MDHEN and CDR2 SYDVKM. The J segment lost 7 bases and the V segment lost 5 bases, leaving 4 bases of the junction unmatched. CDR3 size: 13 residues. The CDR3 region has the DNA TGTGCCAGCAGTGCAGGGGGCAGGCAGCCCCAGCATTTT. This sequence encodes CASSAGGRQPQHF.

The genes are TRBV19 and TRBJ2-4; TRBD2 aligns across 10 bases. V shed 4 bases and J 0 bases; nucleotides not matched to a gene: 6. The CDR3 is 17 residues long. Germline V CDR1 and CDR2: LNHDA, SQIVND (reference sequence). The CDR3 loop reads CASSRTSGGLAKNIQYF. The CDR3 region has the DNA TGTGCCAGTAGTAGGACTAGCGGTGGGCTAGCCAAAAACATTCAGTACTTC.

This chain connects TRBV4-2 to TRBJ2-5; TRBD2 might be the D (7 bases). Germline CDR1 is LGHNA and CDR2 is YNFKEQ. V was shortened by 0 bases and J by 6 bases, with 11 bases between the two germline ends. CDR3 length: 14 amino acids. The CDR3 spells CASSQDWGGQTQYF. CDR3 DNA: TGTGCCAGCAGCCAAGATTGGGGGGGGCAGACCCAGTACTTC.

The genes are TRBV5-1 and TRBJ1-4, with 7 positions matching TRBD1. The CDR3 extends over 17 amino acids. V dropped 0 bases and J dropped 6; count of bases not matched to a gene: 11. CDR1 and CDR2 from the germline V gene are SGHRS and YFSETQ. DNA of the CDR3: TGCGCCAGCAGCTTGGAGACAGGGAGCCATCTTTATGAAAAACTGTTTTTT. As protein: CASSLETGSHLYEKLFF.

The chain is built from TRBV5-6 and TRBJ1-2, with D possibly TRBD1 on 6 matching bases. Trimming stripped 4 bases from V and 5 bases from J, with 12 bases between. CDR3 length: 13 residues. The germline V gene encodes CDR1 SGHDT and CDR2 YYEEEE. The CDR3: CASSAGQAYGYTF. CDR3 DNA sequence: TGTGCCAGCAGCGCGGGACAAGCTTATGGCTACACCTTC.

The chain couples TRBV27 to TRBJ2-5, with D possibly matching TRBD2 (5 bases). Germline-derived CDR1 and CDR2 are MNHEY and SMNVEV (reference sequence). There are 14 residues in the CDR3. V shed 0 bases and J shed 5 bases, with 10 bases lying between them. This chain's CDR3 is CASSLSGSGETQYF. The CDR3 DNA follows: TGTGCCAGCAGTTTATCGGGGAGTGGGGAGACCCAGTACTTC.

The V call is TRBV6-5, the J call TRBJ2-7; tentatively, D is TRBD2 (6 bases). Trimming cost V 0 bases and J 4 bases, with 13 bases left between them. The V gene's germline CDR1 is MNHEY and CDR2 SVGAGI. The CDR3 sequence is 15 residues long. CDR3 sequence: CASSYSGGNVYEQYF. The DNA of the CDR3 is TGTGCCAGCAGTTACTCCGGCGGGAACGTTTACGAGCAGTACTTC.

The CDR3 reads CSAYTGGGGTDTQYF. CDR3 DNA sequence: TGCAGCGCATATACAGGGGGAGGGGGCACAGATACGCAGTATTTT. The chain uses TRBV29-1 and TRBJ2-3; tentative D call: TRBD1 (8 bases). Trimming left V 7 bases short and J 1 base short, with 18 bases between. From germline, CDR1 is SQVTM and CDR2 ANQGSEA. There are 15 residues in the CDR3.

J is TRBJ1-4 and V is TRBV30; 7 bases match TRBD1. The CDR3 spans 11 residues. From germline, CDR1 is GTSNPN and CDR2 SVGIG (reference sequence). Trimming at V came to 8 bases and at J to 4 bases, leaving 1 base not matched to a gene. CDR3 DNA sequence: TGTGCCGGGACAGTTAATGAAAAACTGTTTTTT. Amino acid sequence: CAGTVNEKLFF.

The count of this clone is one. The gene calls are TRBV5-4 and TRBJ2-1, with 7 nucleotides matching TRBD2. V lost 2 bases and J lost 3; bases outside the gene matches: 8. CDR1 SGHNT and CDR2 YYREEE come from the germline V gene (reference sequence). This CDR3 spans 16 amino acids. The CDR3 region is CASSLVAGSIYNEQFF. CDR3 in DNA: TGTGCCAGCAGCTTAGTAGCGGGTAGTATCTACAATGAGCAGTTCTTC.

This chain joins TRBV6-5 and TRBJ1-1; the match to TRBD1 covers 7 bases. CDR1 is MNHEY, CDR2 SVGAGI, per germline. J gave up 4 bases and V 6 bases, and 5 bases lay outside the gene matches. This CDR3 has 13 amino acids. Written as DNA, the CDR3 is TGTGCCAGCAGGACAGGGTGGGTCACTGAAGCTTTCTTT. This sequence encodes CASRTGWVTEAFF.

This clone was picked up one time. The CDR3 bases are TGCGCCAGCAGTTCCCCGACTAGCGGGAGAACCAATGAGCAGTTCTTC. It specifies CASSSPTSGRTNEQFF. This chain joins TRBV4-1 and TRBJ2-1, with 12 bases aligning to TRBD2. The CDR3 sequence is 16 residues long. Germline trimming cut 6 bases from V and 6 bases from J; bases unmatched to any gene: 9. In germline, CDR1 is MGHRA, CDR2 YSYEKL.

The chain combines TRBV19 with TRBJ1-1; weak D call: TRBD1 (5 bases). The CDR3 has 15 amino acids. Germline CDR1 is LNHDA and CDR2 is SQIVND (reference sequence). Trimming shortened V by 5 bases and J by 4 bases, and 17 bases separated the two germline ends. CDR3 nucleotides: TGTGCCAGTAGTTCGGGGGGTTTCCGGGGCACTGAAGCTTTCTTT. Protein sequence: CASSSGGFRGTEAFF.

V is TRBV11-3 and J is TRBJ1-4; D remains ambiguous. Trimming took off 5 bases at V and 8 bases at J, with 12 bases between the two ends. The CDR3 is 13 amino acids. Germline CDR1 SGHNT, CDR2 YENEEA. CDR3 sequence reads: CASSPGKWEKLFF. CDR3 sequence (DNA): TGTGCCAGCAGCCCGGGGAAGTGGGAAAAACTGTTTTTT.

Of note for this clone: A single base separates this from a much larger clone, so it may be a read error. Other DNA sequences in this sample translate to the same CDR3. The chain joins TRBV6-5 to TRBJ1-2, with a possible D match to TRBD1 (5 bases). The CDR3 has 11 amino acids. The V gene's germline CDR1 is MNHEY and CDR2 SVGAGI. The V end lost 7 bases, the J end lost 7 bases, and 10 bases lay between the germline ends. The CDR3 region is CASTGGAGYTF. CDR3 DNA sequence: TGTGCCAGCACGGGGGGAGCTGGCTACACCTTC.

The V and J genes are TRBV5-1 and TRBJ2-5; no reliable D call. The CDR3 runs 17 residues. V lost 1 base to trimming and J lost 0 bases, with 16 bases between them. Per germline, CDR1 SGHRS and CDR2 YFSETQ. Here the CDR3 reads CASSLKPELSYQETQYF. For the CDR3, the DNA is TGCGCCAGCAGCTTGAAACCGGAGTTATCTTACCAAGAGACCCAGTACTTC. Complete variable domain (other parts from reference TRBV5-1 and TRBJ2-5): KAGVTQTPRYLIKTRGQQVTLSCSPISGHRSVSWYQQTPGQGLQFLFEYFSETQRNKGNFPGRFSGRQFSNSRSEMNVSTLELGDSALYLCASSLKPELSYQETQYFGPGTRLLVL.

The genes are TRBV9 and TRBJ2-3; the D gene could be TRBD1 or TRBD2 (6 bases each). This CDR3 contains 15 residues. V gave up 0 bases and J gave up 4 bases, with 12 bases separating them. Germline assignment: CDR1 SGDLS and CDR2 YYNGEE. The CDR3 here is CASSVVAGQADTQYF. The CDR3 nucleotides are TGTGCCAGCAGCGTAGTGGCGGGACAAGCAGATACGCAGTATTTT.

The chain is built from TRBV6-1 and TRBJ1-5; the D is unclear. Trimming pared 3 bases from V and 0 bases from J, leaving 6 bases between. Germline CDR1 reads MNHNS; CDR2 reads SASEGT. The CDR3 totals 14 residues. This CDR3 reads CASSDLNSNQPQHF. The DNA for the CDR3 is TGTGCCAGCAGTGATTTAAATAGCAATCAGCCCCAGCATTTT.

The chain combines TRBV5-1 with TRBJ2-5, with 9 bases aligning to TRBD1. This CDR3 has 16 amino acids. V trimming: 4 bases; J trimming: 2 bases; junction bases outside the gene matches: 9. Germline lookup yields CDR1 SGHRS and CDR2 YFSETQ. The CDR3 reads CASSRGQGNVQETQYF. CDR3 sequence (DNA): TGCGCCAGCAGCCGAGGACAGGGGAACGTTCAAGAGACCCAGTACTTC.